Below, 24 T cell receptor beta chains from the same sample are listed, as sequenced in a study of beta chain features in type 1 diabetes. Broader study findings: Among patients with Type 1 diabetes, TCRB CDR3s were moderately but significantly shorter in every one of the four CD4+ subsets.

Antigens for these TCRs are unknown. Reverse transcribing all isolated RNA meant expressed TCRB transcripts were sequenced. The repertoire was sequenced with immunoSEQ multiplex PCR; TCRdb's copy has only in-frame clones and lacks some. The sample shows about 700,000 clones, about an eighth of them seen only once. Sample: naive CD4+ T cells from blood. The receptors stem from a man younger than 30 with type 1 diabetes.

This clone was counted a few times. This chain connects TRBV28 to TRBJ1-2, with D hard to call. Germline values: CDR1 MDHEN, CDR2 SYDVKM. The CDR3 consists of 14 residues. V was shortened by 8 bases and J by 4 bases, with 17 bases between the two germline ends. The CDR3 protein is CASQNAGGGYGYTF. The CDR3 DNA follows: TGTGCCAGCCAAAACGCAGGAGGCGGCTATGGCTACACCTTC.

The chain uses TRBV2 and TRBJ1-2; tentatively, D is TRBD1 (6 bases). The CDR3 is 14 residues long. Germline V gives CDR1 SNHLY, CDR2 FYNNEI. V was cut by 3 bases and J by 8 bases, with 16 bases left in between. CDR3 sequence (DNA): TGTGCCAGCAGTGAGTGGACAGCCCCTCGGGGCTACACCTTC. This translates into CASSEWTAPRGYTF.

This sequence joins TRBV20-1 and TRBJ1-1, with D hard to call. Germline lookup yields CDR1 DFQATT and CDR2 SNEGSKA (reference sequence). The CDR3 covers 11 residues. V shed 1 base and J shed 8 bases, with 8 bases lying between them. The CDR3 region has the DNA TGCAGTGCTAGAGGCATCCTAGAAGCTTTCTTT. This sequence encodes CSARGILEAFF.

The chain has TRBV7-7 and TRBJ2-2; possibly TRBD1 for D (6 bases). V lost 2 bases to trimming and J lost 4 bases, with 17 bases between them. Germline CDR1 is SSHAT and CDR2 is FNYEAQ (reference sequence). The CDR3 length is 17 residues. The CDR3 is CASSLSSGTGSTGELFF. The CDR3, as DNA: TGTGCCAGCAGCTTAAGTTCGGGCACAGGGAGCACCGGGGAGCTGTTTTTT.

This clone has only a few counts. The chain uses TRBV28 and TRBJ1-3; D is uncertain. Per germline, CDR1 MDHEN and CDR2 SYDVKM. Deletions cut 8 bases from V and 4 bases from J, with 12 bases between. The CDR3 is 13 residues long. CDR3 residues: CASPSLTGNTIYF. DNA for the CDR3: TGTGCCAGCCCTTCTTTGACCGGAAACACCATATATTTT.

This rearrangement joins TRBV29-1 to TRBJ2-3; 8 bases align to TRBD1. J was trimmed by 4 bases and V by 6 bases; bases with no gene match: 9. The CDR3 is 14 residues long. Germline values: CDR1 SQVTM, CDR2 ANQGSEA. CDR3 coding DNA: TGCAGCGTCGGACAGGGAGGTGGGGCAGATACGCAGTATTTT. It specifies CSVGQGGGADTQYF.

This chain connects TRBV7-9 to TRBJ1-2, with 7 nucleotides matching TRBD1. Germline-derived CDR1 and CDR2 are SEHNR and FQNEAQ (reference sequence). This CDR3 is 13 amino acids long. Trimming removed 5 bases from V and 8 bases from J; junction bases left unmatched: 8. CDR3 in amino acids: CASSLQGPEGYTF. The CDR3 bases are TGTGCCAGCAGCCTACAGGGGCCGGAAGGCTACACCTTC. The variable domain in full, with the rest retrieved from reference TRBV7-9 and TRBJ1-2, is DTGVSQNPRHKITKRGQNVTFRCDPISEHNRLYWYRQTLGQGPEFLTYFQNEAQLEKSRLLSDRFSAERPKGSFSTLEIQRTEQGDSAMYLCASSLQGPEGYTFGSGTRLTVV.

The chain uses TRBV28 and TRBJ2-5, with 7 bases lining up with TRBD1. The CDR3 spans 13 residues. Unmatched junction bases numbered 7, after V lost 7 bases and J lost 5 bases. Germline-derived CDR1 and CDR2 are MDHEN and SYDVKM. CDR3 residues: CASIKDRWETQYF. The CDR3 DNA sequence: TGTGCCAGCATTAAGGACAGGTGGGAGACCCAGTACTTC.

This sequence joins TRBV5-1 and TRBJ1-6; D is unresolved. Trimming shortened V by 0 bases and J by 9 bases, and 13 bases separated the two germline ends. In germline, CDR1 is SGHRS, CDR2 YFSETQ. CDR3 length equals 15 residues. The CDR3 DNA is TGCGCCAGCAGCTTGGAAGGTCCTGGGAGTTCACCCCTCCACTTT. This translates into CASSLEGPGSSPLHF.

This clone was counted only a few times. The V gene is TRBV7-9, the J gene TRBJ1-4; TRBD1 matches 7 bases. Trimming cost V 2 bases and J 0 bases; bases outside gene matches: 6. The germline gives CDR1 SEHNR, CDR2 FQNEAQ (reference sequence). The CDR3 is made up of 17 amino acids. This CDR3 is CASSLFRDSATNEKLFF. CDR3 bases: TGTGCCAGCAGCTTATTCCGGGACAGCGCAACTAATGAAAAACTGTTTTTT.

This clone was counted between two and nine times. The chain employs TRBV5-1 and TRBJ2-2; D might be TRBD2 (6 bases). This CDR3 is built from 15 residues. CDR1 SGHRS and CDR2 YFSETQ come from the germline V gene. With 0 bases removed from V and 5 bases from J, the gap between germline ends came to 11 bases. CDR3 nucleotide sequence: TGCGCCAGCAGCTTGGATAGCGGAAGTACCGGGGAGCTGTTTTTT. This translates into CASSLDSGSTGELFF.

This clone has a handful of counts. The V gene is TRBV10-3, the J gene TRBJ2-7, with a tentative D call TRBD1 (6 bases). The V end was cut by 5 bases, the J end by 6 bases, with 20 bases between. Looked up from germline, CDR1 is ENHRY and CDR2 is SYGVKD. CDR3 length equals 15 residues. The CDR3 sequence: CAISRGITESGEQYF. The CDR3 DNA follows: TGTGCCATCAGTAGGGGGATAACAGAATCTGGCGAGCAGTACTTC.

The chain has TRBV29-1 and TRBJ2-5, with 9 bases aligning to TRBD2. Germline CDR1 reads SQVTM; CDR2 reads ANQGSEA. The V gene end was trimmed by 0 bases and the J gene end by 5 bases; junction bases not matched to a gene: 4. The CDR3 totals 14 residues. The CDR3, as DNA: TGCAGCGTTGAAGAAAGACTAGCGGAGGAGACCCAGTACTTC. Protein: CSVEERLAEETQYF.

CDR3 sequence reads: CASSRRDTEAFF. CDR3 nucleotide sequence: TGTGCCAGCTCACGCAGGGACACTGAAGCTTTCTTT. This chain joins TRBV18 and TRBJ1-1; perhaps TRBD1 as D (5 bases). Germline CDR1 and CDR2: KGHSH and LQKENI. The V and J ends lost 4 bases and 3 bases respectively, with 6 bases between them. The length of the CDR3 is 12 residues.

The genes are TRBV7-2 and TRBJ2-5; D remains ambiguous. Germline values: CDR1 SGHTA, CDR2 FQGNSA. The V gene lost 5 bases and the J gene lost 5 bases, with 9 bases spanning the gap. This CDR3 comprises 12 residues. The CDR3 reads CASSRSGETQYF. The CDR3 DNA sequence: TGTGCCAGCAGCCGCTCCGGGGAGACCCAGTACTTC. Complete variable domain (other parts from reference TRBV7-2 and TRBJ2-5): GAGVSQSPSNKVTEKGKDVELRCDPISGHTALYWYRQSLGQGLEFLIYFQGNSAPDKSGLPSDRFSAERTGGSVSTLTIQRTQQEDSAVYLCASSRSGETQYFGPGTRLLVL.

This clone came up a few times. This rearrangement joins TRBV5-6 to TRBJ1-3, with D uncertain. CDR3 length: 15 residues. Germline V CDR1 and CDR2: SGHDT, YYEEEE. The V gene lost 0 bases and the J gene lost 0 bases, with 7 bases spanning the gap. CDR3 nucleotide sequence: TGTGCCAGCAGCTTGGGCCCCAGCTCTGGAAACACCATATATTTT. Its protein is CASSLGPSSGNTIYF.

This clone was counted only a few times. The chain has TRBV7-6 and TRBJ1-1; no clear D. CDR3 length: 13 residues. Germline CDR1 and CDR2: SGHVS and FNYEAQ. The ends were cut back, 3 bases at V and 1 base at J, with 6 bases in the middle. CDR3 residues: CASSLDPNTEAFF. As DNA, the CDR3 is TGTGCCAGCAGCTTGGACCCGAACACTGAAGCTTTCTTT.

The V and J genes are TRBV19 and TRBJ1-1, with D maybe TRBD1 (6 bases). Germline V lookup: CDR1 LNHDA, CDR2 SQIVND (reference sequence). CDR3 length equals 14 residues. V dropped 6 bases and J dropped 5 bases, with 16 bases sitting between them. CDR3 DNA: TGTGCCAGTAGCGCCGCGGGGGCCGGGACTGAAGCTTTCTTT. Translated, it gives CASSAAGAGTEAFF.

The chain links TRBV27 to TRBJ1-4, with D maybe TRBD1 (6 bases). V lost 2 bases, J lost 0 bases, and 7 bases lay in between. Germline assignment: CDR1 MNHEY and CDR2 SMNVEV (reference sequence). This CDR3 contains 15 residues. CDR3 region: CASSLRGSTNEKLFF. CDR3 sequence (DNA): TGTGCCAGCAGTTTAAGGGGGTCAACTAATGAAAAACTGTTTTTT.

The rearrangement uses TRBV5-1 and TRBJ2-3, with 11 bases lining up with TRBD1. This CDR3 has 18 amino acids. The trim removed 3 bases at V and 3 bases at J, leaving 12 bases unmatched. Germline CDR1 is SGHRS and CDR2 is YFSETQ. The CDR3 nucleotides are TGCGCCAGCAGCTCAACAAGATGGACAGGGGGCTGGACAGATACGCAGTATTTT. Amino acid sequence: CASSSTRWTGGWTDTQYF.

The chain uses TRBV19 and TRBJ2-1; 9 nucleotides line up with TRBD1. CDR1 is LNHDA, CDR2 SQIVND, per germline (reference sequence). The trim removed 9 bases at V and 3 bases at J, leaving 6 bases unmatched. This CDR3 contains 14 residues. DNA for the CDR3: TGTGCCAGCAGGGACAGGGTTCTCTACAATGAGCAGTTCTTC. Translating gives CASRDRVLYNEQFF.

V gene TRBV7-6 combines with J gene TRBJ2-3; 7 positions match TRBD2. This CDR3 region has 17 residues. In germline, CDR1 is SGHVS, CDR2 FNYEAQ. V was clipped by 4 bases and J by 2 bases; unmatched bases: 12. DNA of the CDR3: TGTGCCAGCAGCTCTCTGGGGGGGAGTTCCTACACAGATACGCAGTATTTT. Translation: CASSSLGGSSYTDTQYF.

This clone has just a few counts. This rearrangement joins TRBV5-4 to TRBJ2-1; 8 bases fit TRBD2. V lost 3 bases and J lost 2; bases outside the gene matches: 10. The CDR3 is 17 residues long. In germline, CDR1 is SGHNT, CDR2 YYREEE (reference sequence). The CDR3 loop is CASSSSGSGGAYNEQFF. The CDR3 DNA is TGTGCCAGCAGCTCCTCGGGCTCCGGGGGGGCCTACAATGAGCAGTTCTTC.

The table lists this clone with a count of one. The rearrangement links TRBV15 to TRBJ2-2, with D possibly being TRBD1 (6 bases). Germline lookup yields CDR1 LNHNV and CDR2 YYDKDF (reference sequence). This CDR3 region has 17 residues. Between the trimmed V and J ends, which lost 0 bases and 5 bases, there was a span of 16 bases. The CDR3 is CATSREGGNLITGELFF. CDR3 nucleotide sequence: TGTGCCACCAGCAGAGAAGGGGGAAATTTAATAACCGGGGAGCTGTTTTTT.